A selection of T cell receptor beta chains follows, all from one sample in a study of T-cell memory formation after mild COVID-19. TCRdb passed the 5' RACE reads through MiXCR, listing each CDR3 protein once. The sample carries roughly 600,000 distinct CDR3 sequences, around 17% recorded once. Sequencing used PBMCs or a T cell subset sorted from them (not recorded which). Source of these receptors: an adult woman who had mild COVID-19 (a few samples of this study predate the infection). Cell type and time point are not known. The conserved cysteine and the conserved F or W are not part of the CDR3 here. Where a row states a size, it is once, few, many or the class of an expanded clone; other rows omit it.

j_call: TRBJ1-1; v_call: TRBV5-6; clone_size: NA; cdr3_aa: ASSLLRTNTEAF
j_call: TRBJ1-2; v_call: TRBV15; clone_size: NA; cdr3_aa: ATTARKQGGYT
j_call: TRBJ1-1; v_call: TRBV18; clone_size: NA; cdr3_aa: ASSLGGITEAF
j_call: TRBJ2-1; v_call: TRBV4-3; clone_size: NA; cdr3_aa: ASSQDGGLAGGLVEQF
j_call: TRBJ2-1; v_call: TRBV27; clone_size: many; cdr3_aa: ASFQRYEQF
j_call: TRBJ2-7; v_call: TRBV4-3; clone_size: NA; cdr3_aa: ASSPFGRFYEQY
j_call: TRBJ2-1; v_call: TRBV6-5; clone_size: few; cdr3_aa: ASSYLAGGRDEQF
j_call: TRBJ1-3; v_call: TRBV5-6; clone_size: few; cdr3_aa: ASSSPEEGRGNTIY
j_call: TRBJ2-1; v_call: TRBV20-1; clone_size: few; cdr3_aa: SARVWLDNEQF
j_call: TRBJ2-4; v_call: TRBV5-1; clone_size: few; cdr3_aa: ASSFREARAKNIQY
j_call: TRBJ1-1; v_call: TRBV19; clone_size: few; cdr3_aa: ASSKFGRRDTEAF
j_call: TRBJ2-1; v_call: TRBV5-1; clone_size: NA; cdr3_aa: ASSLEHNEQF
j_call: TRBJ2-5; v_call: TRBV7-8; clone_size: many; cdr3_aa: ASSLGPGGLQETQY
j_call: TRBJ1-2; v_call: TRBV4-3; clone_size: few; cdr3_aa: ASSQDSGTEPYGYT
j_call: TRBJ1-1; v_call: TRBV4-2; clone_size: few; cdr3_aa: ASSQDLTVGISEAF
j_call: TRBJ1-2; v_call: TRBV19; clone_size: NA; cdr3_aa: ASSISPGTYGYT
j_call: TRBJ2-5; v_call: TRBV7-7; clone_size: many; cdr3_aa: ASSGSWGGQETQY
j_call: TRBJ2-7; v_call: TRBV7-9; clone_size: few; cdr3_aa: ASSLDGTGVLEQY
j_call: TRBJ1-2; v_call: TRBV7-3; clone_size: NA; cdr3_aa: ASSLSRNYGYT
j_call: TRBJ2-1; v_call: TRBV28; clone_size: NA; cdr3_aa: ASRRRDRGLNEQF
j_call: TRBJ2-2; v_call: TRBV24-1; clone_size: NA; cdr3_aa: ATSDSRDRPTGELF
j_call: TRBJ2-1; v_call: TRBV12-3/TRBV12-4; clone_size: NA; cdr3_aa: ASSSGTGDKF
j_call: TRBJ1-2; v_call: TRBV3-1; clone_size: NA; cdr3_aa: ASSQGSQGDGYT
j_call: TRBJ2-2; v_call: TRBV18; clone_size: many; cdr3_aa: ASSPPGLAGGTTGELF
j_call: TRBJ2-4; v_call: TRBV4-2; clone_size: NA; cdr3_aa: ASSQTRTGKNIQY
j_call: TRBJ1-5; v_call: TRBV6-5; clone_size: NA; cdr3_aa: ASRLDSSNQPQH
j_call: TRBJ1-4; v_call: TRBV2; clone_size: few; cdr3_aa: ASRNSGEKLF
j_call: TRBJ2-7; v_call: TRBV7-6; clone_size: few; cdr3_aa: ASSLESRSSYEQY
j_call: TRBJ2-7; v_call: TRBV5-1; clone_size: few; cdr3_aa: ASSLTAPSYEQY
j_call: TRBJ2-5; v_call: TRBV20-1; clone_size: NA; cdr3_aa: SAELSGQGTQY
j_call: TRBJ1-2; v_call: TRBV14; clone_size: few; cdr3_aa: ASSQARTGFGYT
j_call: TRBJ1-1; v_call: TRBV2; clone_size: NA; cdr3_aa: ASSLEVSRTEAF
j_call: TRBJ2-5; v_call: TRBV7-2; clone_size: NA; cdr3_aa: ASSLTRWSTETQY
j_call: TRBJ2-1; v_call: TRBV27; clone_size: NA; cdr3_aa: ASSLRRGEQF
j_call: TRBJ2-3; v_call: TRBV7-3; clone_size: many; cdr3_aa: ASSLLAGGSDTQY
j_call: TRBJ2-7; v_call: TRBV5-1; clone_size: NA; cdr3_aa: ASKLTGAGEQY
j_call: TRBJ2-1; v_call: TRBV7-9; clone_size: few; cdr3_aa: ASSIRTSGNYNEQF
j_call: TRBJ2-1; v_call: TRBV5-1; clone_size: few; cdr3_aa: ASSIGLAGSMVNEQF
j_call: TRBJ2-1; v_call: TRBV4-2; clone_size: NA; cdr3_aa: ASSQDGTVSSYNEQF
j_call: TRBJ2-5; v_call: TRBV7-8; clone_size: NA; cdr3_aa: ASGSGGTQY
j_call: TRBJ2-7; v_call: TRBV20-1; clone_size: few; cdr3_aa: SATDGEPYEQY